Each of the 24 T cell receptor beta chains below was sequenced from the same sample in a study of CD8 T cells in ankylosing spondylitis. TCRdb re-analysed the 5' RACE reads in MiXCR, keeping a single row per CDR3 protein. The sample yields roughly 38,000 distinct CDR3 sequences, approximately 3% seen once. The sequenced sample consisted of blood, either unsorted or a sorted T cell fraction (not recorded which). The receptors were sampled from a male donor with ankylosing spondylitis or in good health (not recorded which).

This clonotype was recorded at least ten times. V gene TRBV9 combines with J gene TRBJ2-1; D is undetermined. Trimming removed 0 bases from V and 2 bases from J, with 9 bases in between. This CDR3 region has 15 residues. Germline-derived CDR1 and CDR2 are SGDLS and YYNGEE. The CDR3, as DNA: TGTGCCAGCAGCGTAGATTTAGAGCCCTACAATGAGCAGTTCTTC. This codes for CASSVDLEPYNEQFF.

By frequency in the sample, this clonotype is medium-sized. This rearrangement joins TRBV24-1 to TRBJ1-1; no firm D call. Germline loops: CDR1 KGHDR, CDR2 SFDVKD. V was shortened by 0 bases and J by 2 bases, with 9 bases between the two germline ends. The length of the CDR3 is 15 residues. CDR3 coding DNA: TGTGCCACCAGTGATTTGCCCCAGGTCAACACTGAAGCTTTCTTT. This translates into CATSDLPQVNTEAFF.

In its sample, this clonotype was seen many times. The CDR3 DNA is TGTGCCAGCAGCCGGGAGGGCCCCTACAATGAGCAGTTCTTC. Its protein product is CASSREGPYNEQFF. The rearrangement links TRBV9 to TRBJ2-1; 8 nucleotides agree with TRBD2. CDR3 size: 14 residues. The V and J ends lost 4 bases and 2 bases, in that order; junction bases with no gene match: 2. Germline values: CDR1 SGDLS, CDR2 YYNGEE.

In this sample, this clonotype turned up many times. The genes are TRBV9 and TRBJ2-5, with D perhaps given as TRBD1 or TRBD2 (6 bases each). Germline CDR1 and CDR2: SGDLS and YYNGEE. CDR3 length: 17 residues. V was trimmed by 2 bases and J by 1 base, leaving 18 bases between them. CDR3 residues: CASSVDPHGGVQETQYF. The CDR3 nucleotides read TGTGCCAGCAGCGTCGACCCGCACGGGGGCGTCCAAGAGACCCAGTACTTC. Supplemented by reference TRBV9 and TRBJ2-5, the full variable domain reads DSGVTQTPKHLITATGQRVTLRCSPRSGDLSVYWYQQSLDQGLQFLIQYYNGEERAKGNILERFSAQQFPDLHSELNLSSLELGDSALYFCASSVDPHGGVQETQYFGPGTRLLVL.

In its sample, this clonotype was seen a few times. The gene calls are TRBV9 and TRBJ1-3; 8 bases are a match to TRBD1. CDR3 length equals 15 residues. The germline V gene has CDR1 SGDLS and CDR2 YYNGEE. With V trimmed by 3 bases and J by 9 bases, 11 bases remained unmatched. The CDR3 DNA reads TGTGCCAGCAGCGCCCGGGACAGGCCTTTTAGCACCATATATTTT. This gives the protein CASSARDRPFSTIYF.

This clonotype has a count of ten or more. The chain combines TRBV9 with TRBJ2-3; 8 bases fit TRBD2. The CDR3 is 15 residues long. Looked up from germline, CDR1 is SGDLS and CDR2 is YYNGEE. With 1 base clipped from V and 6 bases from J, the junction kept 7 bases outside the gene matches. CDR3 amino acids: CASSVTSGFFDTQYF. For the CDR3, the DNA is TGTGCCAGCAGCGTAACTAGCGGATTTTTTGATACGCAGTATTTT.

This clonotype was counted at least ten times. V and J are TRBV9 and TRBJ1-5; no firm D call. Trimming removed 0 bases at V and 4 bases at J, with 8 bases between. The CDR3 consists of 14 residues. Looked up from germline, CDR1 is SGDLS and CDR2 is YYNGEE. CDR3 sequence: CASSVGSRNQPQHF. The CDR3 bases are TGTGCCAGCAGCGTAGGAAGCAGGAATCAGCCCCAGCATTTT.

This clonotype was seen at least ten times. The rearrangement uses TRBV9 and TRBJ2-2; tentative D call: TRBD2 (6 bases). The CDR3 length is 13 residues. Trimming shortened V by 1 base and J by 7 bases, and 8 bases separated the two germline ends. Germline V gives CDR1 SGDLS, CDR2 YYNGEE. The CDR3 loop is CASSVRRGGELFF. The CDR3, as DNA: TGTGCCAGCAGCGTACGGAGGGGCGGGGAGCTGTTTTTT.

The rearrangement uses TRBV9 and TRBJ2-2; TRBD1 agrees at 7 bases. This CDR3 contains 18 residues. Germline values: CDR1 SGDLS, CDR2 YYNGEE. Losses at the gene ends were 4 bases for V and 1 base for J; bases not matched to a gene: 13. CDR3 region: CASSTRKLTGVNTGELFF. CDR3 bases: TGTGCCAGCAGCACCCGGAAGCTCACAGGGGTGAACACCGGGGAGCTGTTTTTT.

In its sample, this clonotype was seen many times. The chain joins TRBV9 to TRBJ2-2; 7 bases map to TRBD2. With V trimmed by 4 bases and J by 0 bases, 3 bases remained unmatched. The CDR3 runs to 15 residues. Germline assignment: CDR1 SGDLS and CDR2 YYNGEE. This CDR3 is CASSPSGANTGELFF. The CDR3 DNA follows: TGTGCCAGCAGCCCTAGCGGAGCGAACACCGGGGAGCTGTTTTTT. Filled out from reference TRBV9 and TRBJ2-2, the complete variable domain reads DSGVTQTPKHLITATGQRVTLRCSPRSGDLSVYWYQQSLDQGLQFLIQYYNGEERAKGNILERFSAQQFPDLHSELNLSSLELGDSALYFCASSPSGANTGELFFGEGSRLTVL.

CDR3 DNA: TGTGCCAGCAGCGGACATGTGGGACAGCCCTATGGCTACACCTTC. It yields the protein CASSGHVGQPYGYTF. The chain is built from TRBV9 and TRBJ1-2; TRBD1 aligns across 7 bases. The CDR3 length is 15 residues. Trimming took 3 bases from V and 4 from J; bases not matched to a gene: 9. Germline V lookup: CDR1 SGDLS, CDR2 YYNGEE.

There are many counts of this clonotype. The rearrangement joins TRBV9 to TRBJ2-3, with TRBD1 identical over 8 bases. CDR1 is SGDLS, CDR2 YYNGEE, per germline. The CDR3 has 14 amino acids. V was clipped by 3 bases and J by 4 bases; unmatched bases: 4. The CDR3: CASSAGQGPDTQYF. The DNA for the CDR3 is TGTGCCAGCAGCGCCGGACAGGGTCCAGATACGCAGTATTTT.

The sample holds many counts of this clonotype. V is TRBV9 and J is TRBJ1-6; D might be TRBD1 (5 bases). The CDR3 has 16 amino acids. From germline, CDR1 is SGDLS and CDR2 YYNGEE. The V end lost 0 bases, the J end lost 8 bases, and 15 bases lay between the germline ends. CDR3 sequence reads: CASSVALRGTDSPLHF. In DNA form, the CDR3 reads TGTGCCAGCAGCGTAGCCCTTCGGGGGACGGATTCACCCCTCCACTTT. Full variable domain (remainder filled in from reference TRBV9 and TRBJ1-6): DSGVTQTPKHLITATGQRVTLRCSPRSGDLSVYWYQQSLDQGLQFLIQYYNGEERAKGNILERFSAQQFPDLHSELNLSSLELGDSALYFCASSVALRGTDSPLHFGNGTRLTVT.

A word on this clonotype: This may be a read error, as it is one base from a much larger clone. CDR3 residues: CAGSALAGGYNEQFF. CDR3 coding DNA: TGTGCCGGCAGCGCACTAGCGGGGGGCTACAATGAGCAGTTCTTC. The chain has TRBV9 and TRBJ2-1, with 12 bases that match TRBD2. CDR1 and CDR2 (germline): SGDLS, YYNGEE. This CDR3 spans 15 amino acids.

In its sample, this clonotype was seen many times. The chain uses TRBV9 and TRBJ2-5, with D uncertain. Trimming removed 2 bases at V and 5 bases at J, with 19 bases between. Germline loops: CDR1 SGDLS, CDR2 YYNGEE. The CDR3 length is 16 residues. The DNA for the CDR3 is TGTGCCAGCAGCGTCGGATTGATGGCGCTGGATGAGACCCAGTACTTC. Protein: CASSVGLMALDETQYF.

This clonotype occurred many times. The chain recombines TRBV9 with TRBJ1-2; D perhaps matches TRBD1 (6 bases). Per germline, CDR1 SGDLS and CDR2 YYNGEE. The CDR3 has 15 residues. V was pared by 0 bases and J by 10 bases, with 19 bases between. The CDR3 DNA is TGTGCCAGCAGCGTAGCTGTAACAGGGCAGGAAGACTACACCTTC. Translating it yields CASSVAVTGQEDYTF.

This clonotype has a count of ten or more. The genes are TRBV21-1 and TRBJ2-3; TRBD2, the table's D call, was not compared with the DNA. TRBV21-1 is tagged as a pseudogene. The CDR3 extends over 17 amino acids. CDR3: CASSRRLAGGPADTQYF. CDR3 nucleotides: TGTGCCAGCAGCAGAAGACTAGCGGGGGGGCCCGCAGATACGCAGTATTTT.

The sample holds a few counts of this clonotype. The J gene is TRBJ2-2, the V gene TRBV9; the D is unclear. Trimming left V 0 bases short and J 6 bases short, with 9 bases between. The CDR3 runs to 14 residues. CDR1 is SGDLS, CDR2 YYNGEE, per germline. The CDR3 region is CASSVVAIPGELFF. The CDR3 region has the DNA TGTGCCAGCAGCGTAGTAGCAATTCCCGGGGAGCTGTTTTTT.

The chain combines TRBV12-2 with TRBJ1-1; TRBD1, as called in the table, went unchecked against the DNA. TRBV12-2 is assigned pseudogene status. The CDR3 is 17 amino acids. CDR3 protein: CASRLCRQVRGNTEAFF. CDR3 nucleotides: TGTGCAAGTCGCTTGTGTAGGCAGGTTAGGGGGAACACTGAAGCTTTCTTT.

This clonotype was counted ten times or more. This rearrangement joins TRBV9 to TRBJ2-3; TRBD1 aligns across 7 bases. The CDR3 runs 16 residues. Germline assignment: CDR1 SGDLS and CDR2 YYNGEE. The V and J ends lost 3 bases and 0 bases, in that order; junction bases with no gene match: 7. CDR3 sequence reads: CASSAKTGASTDTQYF. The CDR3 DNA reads TGTGCCAGCAGCGCTAAAACAGGGGCCAGCACAGATACGCAGTATTTT.

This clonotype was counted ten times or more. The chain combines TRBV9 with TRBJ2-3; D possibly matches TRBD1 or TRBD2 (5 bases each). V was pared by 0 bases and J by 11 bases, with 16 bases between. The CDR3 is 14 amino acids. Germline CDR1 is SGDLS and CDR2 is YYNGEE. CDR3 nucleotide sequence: TGTGCCAGCAGCGTAGAGGTAGGCCGGGGACGGCAGTATTTT. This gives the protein CASSVEVGRGRQYF.

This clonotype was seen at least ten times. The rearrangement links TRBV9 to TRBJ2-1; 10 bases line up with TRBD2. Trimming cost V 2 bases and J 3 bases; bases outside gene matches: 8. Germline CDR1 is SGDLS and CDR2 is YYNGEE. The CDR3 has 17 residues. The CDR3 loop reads CASSVGLAGANYNEQFF. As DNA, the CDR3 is TGTGCCAGCAGCGTGGGGCTAGCGGGAGCTAACTACAATGAGCAGTTCTTC.

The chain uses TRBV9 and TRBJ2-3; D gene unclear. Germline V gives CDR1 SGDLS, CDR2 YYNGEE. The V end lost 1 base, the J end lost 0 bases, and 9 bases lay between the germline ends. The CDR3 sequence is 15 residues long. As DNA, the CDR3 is TGTGCCAGCAGCGTAAAAGGACGAAGCACAGATACGCAGTATTTT. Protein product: CASSVKGRSTDTQYF.

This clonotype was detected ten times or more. CDR3 nucleotide sequence: TGTGCCAGCAGCCCCAGCACTGGCGGGAGGGCCGTCGACAATGAGCAGTTCTTC. This translates into CASSPSTGGRAVDNEQFF. The chain links TRBV9 to TRBJ2-1, with 9 positions matching TRBD2. V gave up 4 bases and J gave up 5 bases; unmatched junction bases: 16. Germline assignment: CDR1 SGDLS and CDR2 YYNGEE. CDR3 length equals 18 residues.